This entry is about one TCR beta chain. Its antigen is undetermined. The entry originates in a study of human T cells and chemical hapten exposure. Study-level background: Donors were sensitized with 2% DPC on the upper inner arm.

The time point is: pre-sensitization, week 0. Regarding treatment: therapeutic diphenylcyclopropenone sensitization with weekly scalp DPC. The CDR3 totals 9 residues. The V and J ends lost 7 bases and 9 bases respectively, with 4 bases between them. CDR1 is SNHLY and CDR2 is FYNNEI in the germline V gene. Individual cDNA molecules in this library carried unique molecular identifiers. TCRdb reprocessed the RACE reads with MiXCR, giving one entry per CDR3 protein. The table lists about 290,000 distinct CDR3 sequences, around 7.7% of them singletons. Study results and caveats: Versus controls, expanded TCRs had significantly more large CDR3 similarity clusters. Those TCRs sitting above 1 in 1000 frequency stayed the same with DPC sensitization.

The sample was whole blood, taken in connection with sensitization to the hapten diphenylcyclopropenone (DPC). This TCR was sampled from a young man with alopecia areata. Some clones in this sample may be carry-over from other donors' samples. This rearrangement joins TRBV2 to TRBJ1-5; D gene ambiguous. DNA of the CDR3: TGTGCCAGCAAGGCGCCCCAGCATTTT. Amino acids: CASKAPQHF. The entire variable domain, with the rest obtained from reference TRBV2 and TRBJ1-5, is as follows: EPEVTQTPSHQVTQMGQEVILRCVPISNHLYFYWYRQILGQKVEFLVSFYNNEISEKSEIFDDQFSVERPDGSNFTLKIRSTKLEDSAMYFCASKAPQHFGDGTRLSIL.